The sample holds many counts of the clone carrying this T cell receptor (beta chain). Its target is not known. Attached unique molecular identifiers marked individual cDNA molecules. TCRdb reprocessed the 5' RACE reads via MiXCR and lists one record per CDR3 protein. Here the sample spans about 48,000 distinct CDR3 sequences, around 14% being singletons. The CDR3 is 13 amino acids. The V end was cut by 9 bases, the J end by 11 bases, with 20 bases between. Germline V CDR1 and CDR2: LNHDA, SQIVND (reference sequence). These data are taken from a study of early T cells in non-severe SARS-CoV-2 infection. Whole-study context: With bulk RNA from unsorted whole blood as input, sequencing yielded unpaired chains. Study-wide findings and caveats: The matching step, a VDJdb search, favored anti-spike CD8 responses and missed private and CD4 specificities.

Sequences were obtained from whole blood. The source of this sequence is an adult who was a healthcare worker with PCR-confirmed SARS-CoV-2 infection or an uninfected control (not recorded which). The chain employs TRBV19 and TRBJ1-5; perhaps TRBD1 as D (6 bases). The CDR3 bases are TGTGCCAGCTCGGGACAATTAATAGCGGCCCAGCATTTT. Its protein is CASSGQLIAAQHF.